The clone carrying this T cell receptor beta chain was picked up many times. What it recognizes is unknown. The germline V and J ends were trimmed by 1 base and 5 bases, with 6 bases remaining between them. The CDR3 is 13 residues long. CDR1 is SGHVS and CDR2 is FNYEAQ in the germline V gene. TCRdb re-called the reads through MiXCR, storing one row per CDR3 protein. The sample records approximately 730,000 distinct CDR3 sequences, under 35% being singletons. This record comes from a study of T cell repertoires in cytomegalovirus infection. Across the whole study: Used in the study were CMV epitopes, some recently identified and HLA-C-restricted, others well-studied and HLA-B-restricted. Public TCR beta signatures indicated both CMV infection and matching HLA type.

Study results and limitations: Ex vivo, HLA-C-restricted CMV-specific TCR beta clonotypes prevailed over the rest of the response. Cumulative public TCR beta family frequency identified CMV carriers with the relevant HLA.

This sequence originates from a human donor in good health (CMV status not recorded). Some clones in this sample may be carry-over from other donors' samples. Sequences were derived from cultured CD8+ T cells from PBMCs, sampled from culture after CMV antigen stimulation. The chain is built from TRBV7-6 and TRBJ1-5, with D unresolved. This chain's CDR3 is CASSLGLDQPQHF. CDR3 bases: TGTGCCAGCAGCTTAGGGTTGGATCAGCCCCAGCATTTT.